These 23 T cell receptor beta chains originate from one sample sequenced in a study of T cell responses to AZD1222 COVID-19 vaccine. Sequencing was performed with immunoSEQ multiplex PCR; in TCRdb, only in-frame clones are kept and a portion is missing. The table records some 130,000 clones, 90% to 95% of them present only once. Source: peripheral blood, taken on day 0 of AZD1222 vaccination. Receptors were obtained from an adult in good health.

The CDR3 sequence: CATRLAGVTGELFF. As DNA, the CDR3 is TGCGCCACCCGACTAGCGGGAGTCACCGGGGAGCTGTTTTTT. The rearrangement uses TRBV5-1 and TRBJ2-2; the match to TRBD2 covers 12 bases. The germline CDR1 and CDR2 sequences are SGHRS and YFSETQ. Unmatched junction bases numbered 4, after V lost 9 bases and J lost 4 bases. The CDR3 sequence is 14 residues long.

The chain links TRBV19 to TRBJ2-7; D perhaps matches TRBD1 (5 bases). Germline V CDR1 and CDR2: LNHDA, SQIVND (reference sequence). The V end lost 5 bases, the J end lost 4 bases, and 9 bases lay between the germline ends. This CDR3 comprises 12 residues. The CDR3 DNA reads TGTGCCAGTAGTCTCGACAGATACGAGCAGTACTTC. Protein sequence: CASSLDRYEQYF.

The chain joins TRBV5-6 to TRBJ2-5; D is ambiguous. The germline V gene encodes CDR1 SGHDT and CDR2 YYEEEE. The V and J ends lost 4 bases and 0 bases respectively, with 1 base between them. This CDR3 is built from 11 residues. This chain's CDR3 is CASSDQETQYF. CDR3 sequence (DNA): TGTGCCAGCAGCGACCAAGAGACCCAGTACTTC.

This clone came up a few times. The chain couples TRBV4-1 to TRBJ2-3; D is ambiguous. V was cut by 1 base and J by 6 bases, with 5 bases left in between. The length of the CDR3 is 12 residues. In germline, CDR1 is MGHRA, CDR2 YSYEKL. This chain's CDR3 is CASSQVLDTQYF. CDR3 bases: TGCGCCAGCAGCCAAGTACTGGATACGCAGTATTTT.

This chain joins TRBV15 and TRBJ2-6; no reliable D call. There are 19 residues in the CDR3. Germline CDR1 LNHNV, CDR2 YYDKDF (reference sequence). The V end lost 0 bases, the J end lost 0 bases, and 15 bases lay between the germline ends. The CDR3 reads CATSRDQSVVASGANVLTF. DNA of the CDR3: TGTGCCACCAGCAGAGATCAGTCAGTTGTGGCCTCTGGGGCCAACGTCCTGACTTTC.

The chain has TRBV28 and TRBJ1-5, with no clear D. This CDR3 has 13 amino acids. The germline V gene encodes CDR1 MDHEN and CDR2 SYDVKM. Trimming shortened V by 6 bases and J by 7 bases, and 13 bases separated the two germline ends. The CDR3 region has the DNA TGTGCCAGCAGGTCTGATGCGGTCCAGCCCCAGCATTTT. Translating gives CASRSDAVQPQHF. Full variable domain (missing parts from reference TRBV28 and TRBJ1-5): DVKVTQSSRYLVKRTGEKVFLECVQDMDHENMFWYRQDPGLGLRLIYFSYDVKMKEKGDIPEGYSVSREKKERFSLILESASTNQTSMYLCASRSDAVQPQHFGDGTRLSIL.

CDR3 bases: TGTGCCAGCAGTGAGCGGGCTAGCGGCCGCACAGATACGCAGTATTTT. Protein sequence: CASSERASGRTDTQYF. The rearrangement links TRBV2 to TRBJ2-3; TRBD2 matches 7 bases. Germline CDR1 and CDR2: SNHLY and FYNNEI. The CDR3 runs 16 residues. Trimming removed 3 bases from V and 1 base from J; junction bases left unmatched: 7.

V gene TRBV10-1 combines with J gene TRBJ1-2; no definite D call. CDR1 and CDR2 (germline): WNHNN, SYGVQD (reference sequence). Trimming stripped 3 bases from V and 4 bases from J, with 6 bases between. The CDR3 has 12 residues. The DNA of the CDR3 is TGCGCCAGCAGTGATCAGTCCTATGGCTACACCTTC. This sequence encodes CASSDQSYGYTF.

This chain links TRBV10-3 with TRBJ1-1, with 7 bases identical to TRBD1. Trimming removed 5 bases from V and 7 bases from J; junction bases left unmatched: 7. Germline V gene data show CDR1 as ENHRY and CDR2 as SYGVKD. The CDR3 contains 13 residues. The CDR3 region has the DNA TGTGCCATCAGTCAGACAGGGCACCTTGAAGCTTTCTTT. This codes for CAISQTGHLEAFF.

This rearrangement joins TRBV28 to TRBJ1-6; 9 bases agree with TRBD1. The CDR3 covers 16 residues. CDR1 and CDR2 from the germline V gene are MDHEN and SYDVKM. V lost 6 bases to trimming and J lost 6 bases; unmatched junction nucleotides: 9. This CDR3 reads CASSPLGQGFNSPLHF. CDR3 nucleotide sequence: TGTGCCAGCAGCCCGCTGGGACAGGGATTTAATTCACCCCTCCACTTT. Complete variable domain (other parts from reference TRBV28 and TRBJ1-6): DVKVTQSSRYLVKRTGEKVFLECVQDMDHENMFWYRQDPGLGLRLIYFSYDVKMKEKGDIPEGYSVSREKKERFSLILESASTNQTSMYLCASSPLGQGFNSPLHFGNGTRLTVT.

Written as DNA, the CDR3 is TGTGCCAGCAGCCAAGATGTAGGAGGGGTAGTCGCCGGGGAGCTGTTTTTT. It specifies CASSQDVGGVVAGELFF. This sequence joins TRBV14 and TRBJ2-2; D may be TRBD2 (6 bases). The CDR3 runs 17 residues. Germline V gene sequence: CDR1 SGHDN, CDR2 FVKESK. Trimming removed 0 bases from V and 6 bases from J, with 17 bases in between. The entire variable domain, with the rest obtained from reference TRBV14 and TRBJ2-2, is as follows: EAGVTQFPSHSVIEKGQTVTLRCDPISGHDNLYWYRRVMGKEIKFLLHFVKESKQDESGMPNNRFLAERTGGTYSTLKVQPAELEDSGVYFCASSQDVGGVVAGELFFGEGSRLTVL.

This sequence joins TRBV10-2 and TRBJ2-5; 12 bases map to TRBD2. Per the germline V gene, CDR1 is WSHSY and CDR2 is SAAADI. With 5 bases clipped from V and 5 bases from J, the junction kept 15 bases outside the gene matches. This CDR3 contains 18 residues. The CDR3 region has the DNA TGCGCCAGCAGTCCCCCCCAACTACTAGCGGGAGGACGGGAGACCCAGTACTTC. Its translation is CASSPPQLLAGGRETQYF.

This clone appeared once. This chain joins TRBV28 and TRBJ1-4, with 11 bases aligning to TRBD1. Germline V gene sequence: CDR1 MDHEN, CDR2 SYDVKM. The V and J ends lost 3 bases and 8 bases, in that order; junction bases with no gene match: 5. This CDR3 comprises 15 residues. The CDR3, as DNA: TGTGCCAGCAGTTTCCCCGGGACAGGGGGAGAAAAACTGTTTTTT. Encoded protein: CASSFPGTGGEKLFF.

This clone has a handful of counts. The V gene is TRBV27, the J gene TRBJ2-7; possibly TRBD1 for D (6 bases). Germline CDR1 reads MNHEY; CDR2 reads SMNVEV (reference sequence). The CDR3 contains 12 residues. The ends were cut back, 8 bases at V and 3 bases at J, with 11 bases in the middle. CDR3 loop: CASWDTNYEQYF. CDR3 coding DNA: TGTGCCAGCTGGGACACCAACTACGAGCAGTACTTC.

The V gene is TRBV28, the J gene TRBJ2-6, with a weak D call TRBD1 (6 bases). V shed 7 bases and J shed 0 bases, with 16 bases lying between them. Per germline, CDR1 MDHEN and CDR2 SYDVKM. The CDR3 has 17 amino acids. The CDR3 nucleotides read TGTGCCAGCAAGGGCAGGGGAACATTCTCTGGGGCCAACGTCCTGACTTTC. It translates to CASKGRGTFSGANVLTF.

The chain couples TRBV18 to TRBJ2-1; 9 bases map to TRBD1. CDR3 length: 12 amino acids. Germline values: CDR1 KGHSH, CDR2 LQKENI. Losses at the gene ends were 2 bases for V and 15 bases for J; bases not matched to a gene: 5. CDR3 coding DNA: TGTGCCAGCTCACCAGGGGACAGGGTTTTGTTCTTC. Its protein is CASSPGDRVLFF.

V is TRBV5-1 and J is TRBJ1-1, with D unresolved. Germline V lookup: CDR1 SGHRS, CDR2 YFSETQ. This CDR3 contains 18 residues. V lost 5 bases and J lost 2, with 25 bases in between. This chain's CDR3 is CASSPTGSSKPVNTEAFF. CDR3 nucleotides: TGCGCCAGCAGTCCGACGGGATCGAGTAAACCGGTAAACACTGAAGCTTTCTTT.

This rearrangement joins TRBV10-3 to TRBJ2-1, with a possible D match to TRBD1 (6 bases). Germline-derived CDR1 and CDR2 are ENHRY and SYGVKD. Trimming stripped 6 bases from V and 3 bases from J, with 12 bases between. The CDR3 totals 14 residues. Written as DNA, the CDR3 is TGTGCCATCAGGGCCGGGGACAACTACAATGAGCAGTTCTTC. Translating gives CAIRAGDNYNEQFF.

In its sample, this clone was seen a few times. This chain connects TRBV10-2 to TRBJ1-5; D call uncertain. Germline V gives CDR1 WSHSY, CDR2 SAAADI. The V end was cut by 6 bases, the J end by 4 bases, with 7 bases between. CDR3 length equals 12 residues. Here the CDR3 reads CASRVGNQPQHF. The DNA for the CDR3 is TGCGCCAGCAGGGTGGGGAATCAGCCCCAGCATTTT.

V gene TRBV28 combines with J gene TRBJ2-1; D not resolved. The length of the CDR3 is 12 residues. V lost 3 bases, J lost 6 bases, and 6 bases lay in between. The V gene's germline CDR1 is MDHEN and CDR2 SYDVKM. This CDR3 reads CASSFGINEQFF. CDR3 in DNA: TGTGCCAGCAGTTTTGGGATCAATGAGCAGTTCTTC.

Concerning this clone itself: Different DNA sequences within this sample yield the same CDR3. CDR3 coding DNA: TGTGCCAGCAGTTTAGATGGCGAGCAGTACTTC. Translated, it gives CASSLDGEQYF. The chain joins TRBV28 to TRBJ2-7; the D is unclear. CDR1 and CDR2 (germline): MDHEN, SYDVKM. The CDR3 contains 11 residues. The V gene lost 2 bases and the J gene lost 6 bases, with 5 bases spanning the gap.

The rearrangement uses TRBV5-1 and TRBJ2-1; 10 nucleotides align to TRBD2. V trimming: 3 bases; J trimming: 0 bases; junction bases outside the gene matches: 18. This CDR3 region has 21 residues. Germline V gene data show CDR1 as SGHRS and CDR2 as YFSETQ. The CDR3 loop reads CASSSQGASGSLPSSYNEQFF. The CDR3 DNA reads as TGCGCCAGCAGCTCCCAAGGAGCTAGCGGGAGTCTCCCCAGCTCCTACAATGAGCAGTTCTTC.

J is TRBJ1-5 and V is TRBV4-3; D gene ambiguous. The CDR3 is 15 amino acids. The V gene's germline CDR1 is LGHNA and CDR2 YSLEER. V lost 0 bases and J 6 bases, leaving 12 bases between the germline ends. The CDR3 loop is CASSQDSTRSQPQHF. CDR3 coding DNA: TGCGCCAGCAGCCAAGACAGTACGAGGAGTCAGCCCCAGCATTTT.